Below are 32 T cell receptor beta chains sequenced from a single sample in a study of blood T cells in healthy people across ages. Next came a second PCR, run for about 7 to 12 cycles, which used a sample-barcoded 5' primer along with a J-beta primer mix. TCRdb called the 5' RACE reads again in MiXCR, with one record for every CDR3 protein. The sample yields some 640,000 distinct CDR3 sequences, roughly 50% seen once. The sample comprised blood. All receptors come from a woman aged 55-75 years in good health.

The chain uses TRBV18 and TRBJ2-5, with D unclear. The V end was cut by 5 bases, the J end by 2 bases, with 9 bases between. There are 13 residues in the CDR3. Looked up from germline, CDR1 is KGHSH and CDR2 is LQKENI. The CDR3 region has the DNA TGTGCCAGCTCAAAGGAACTACAAGAGACCCAGTACTTC. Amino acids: CASSKELQETQYF.

The CDR3 nucleotides read TGTGCCAGCAATCAGGGCAACCCTGGGGCCAACGTCCTGACTTTC. It translates to CASNQGNPGANVLTF. This sequence joins TRBV6-6 and TRBJ2-6; TRBD1 might be the D (5 bases). The CDR3 extends over 15 amino acids. The V gene's germline CDR1 is MNHNY and CDR2 SVGAGI (reference sequence). V was shortened by 7 bases and J by 2 bases, with 12 bases between the two germline ends.

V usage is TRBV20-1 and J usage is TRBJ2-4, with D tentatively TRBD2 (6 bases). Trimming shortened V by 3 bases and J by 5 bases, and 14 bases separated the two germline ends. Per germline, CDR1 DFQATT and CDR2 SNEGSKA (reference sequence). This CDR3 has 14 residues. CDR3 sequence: CSASWREGENIQYF. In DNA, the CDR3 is TGCAGTGCTAGTTGGCGGGAAGGAGAAAACATTCAGTACTTC.

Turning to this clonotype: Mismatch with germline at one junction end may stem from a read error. CDR3: CSARSRTGDSPPHF. CDR3 bases: TGCAGTGCTAGATCGCGGACAGGCGATTCACCCCCCCACTTT. The V and J genes are TRBV20-1 and TRBJ1-6; 7 nucleotides agree with TRBD1. The CDR3 consists of 14 residues. CDR1 is DFQATT and CDR2 is SNEGSKA in the germline V gene (reference sequence).

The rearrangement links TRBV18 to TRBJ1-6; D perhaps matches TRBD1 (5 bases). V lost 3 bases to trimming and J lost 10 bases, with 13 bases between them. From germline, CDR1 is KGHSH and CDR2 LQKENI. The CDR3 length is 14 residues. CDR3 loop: CASSPWGSDSPLHF. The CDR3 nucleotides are TGTGCCAGCTCACCTTGGGGGAGTGACTCACCCCTCCACTTT.

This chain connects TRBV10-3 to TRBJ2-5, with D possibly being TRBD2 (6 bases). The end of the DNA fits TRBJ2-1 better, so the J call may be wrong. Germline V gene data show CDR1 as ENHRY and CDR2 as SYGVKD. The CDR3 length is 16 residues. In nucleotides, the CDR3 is TGTGCCATCAGTGATTTGGACCGGGAGTACCAAGAGACCCAGTTCTTC. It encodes CAISDLDREYQETQFF.

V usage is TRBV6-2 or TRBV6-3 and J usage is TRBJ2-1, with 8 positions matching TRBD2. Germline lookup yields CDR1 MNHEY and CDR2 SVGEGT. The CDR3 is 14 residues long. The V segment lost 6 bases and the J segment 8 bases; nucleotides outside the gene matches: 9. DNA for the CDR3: TGTGCCAGCAGCCCGAGCGGGAGATCCCATGAGCAGTTCTTC. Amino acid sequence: CASSPSGRSHEQFF.

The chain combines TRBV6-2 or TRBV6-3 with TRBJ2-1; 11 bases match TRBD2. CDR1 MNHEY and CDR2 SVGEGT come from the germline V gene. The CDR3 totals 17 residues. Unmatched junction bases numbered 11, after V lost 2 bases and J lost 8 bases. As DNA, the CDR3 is TGTGCCAGCAGTTACGGGCTAGCGGGGGGTAAAGGGTATGAGCAGTTCTTC. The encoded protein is CASSYGLAGGKGYEQFF.

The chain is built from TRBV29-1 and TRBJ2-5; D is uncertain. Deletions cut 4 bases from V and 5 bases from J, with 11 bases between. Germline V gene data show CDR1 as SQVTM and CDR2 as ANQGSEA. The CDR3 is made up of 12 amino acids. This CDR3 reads CSVGGQWETQYF. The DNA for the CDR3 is TGCAGCGTTGGTGGTCAATGGGAGACCCAGTACTTC.

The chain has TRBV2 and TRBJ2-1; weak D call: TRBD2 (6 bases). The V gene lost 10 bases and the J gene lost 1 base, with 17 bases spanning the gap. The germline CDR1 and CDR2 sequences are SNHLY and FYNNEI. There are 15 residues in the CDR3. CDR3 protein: CATASSGYSYNEQFF. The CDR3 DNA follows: TGTGCCACCGCTTCGAGCGGGTATTCCTACAATGAGCAGTTCTTC.

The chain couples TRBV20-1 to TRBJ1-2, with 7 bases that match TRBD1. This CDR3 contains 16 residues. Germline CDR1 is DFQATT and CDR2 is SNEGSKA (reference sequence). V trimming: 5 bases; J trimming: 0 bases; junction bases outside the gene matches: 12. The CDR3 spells CSAPYGPGQSNYGYTF. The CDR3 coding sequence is TGCAGTGCTCCCTATGGACCGGGACAGTCTAACTATGGCTACACCTTC.

CDR3 DNA sequence: TGTGCCAGCAGTTTGGCGGGGAGAGGAAACACTGAAGCTTTCTTT. Its protein product is CASSLAGRGNTEAFF. V gene TRBV28 combines with J gene TRBJ1-1, with D unclear. V was cut by 3 bases and J by 2 bases, with 13 bases left in between. This CDR3 has 15 residues. CDR1 and CDR2 (germline): MDHEN, SYDVKM.

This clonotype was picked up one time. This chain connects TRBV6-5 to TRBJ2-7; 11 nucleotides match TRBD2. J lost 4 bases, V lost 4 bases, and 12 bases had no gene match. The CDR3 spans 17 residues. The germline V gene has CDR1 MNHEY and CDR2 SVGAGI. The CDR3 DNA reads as TGTGCCAGCAGTTCACTTAGGCTAGCGGGAGGCCGGTACGAGCAGTACTTC. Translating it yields CASSSLRLAGGRYEQYF.

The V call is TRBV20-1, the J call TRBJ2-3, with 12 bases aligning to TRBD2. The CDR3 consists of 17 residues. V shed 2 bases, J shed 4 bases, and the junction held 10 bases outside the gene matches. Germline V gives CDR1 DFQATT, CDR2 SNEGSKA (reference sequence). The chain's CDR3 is CSARLRLAGVVADTQYF. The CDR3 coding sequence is TGCAGTGCTAGATTACGACTAGCGGGAGTAGTGGCAGATACGCAGTATTTT.

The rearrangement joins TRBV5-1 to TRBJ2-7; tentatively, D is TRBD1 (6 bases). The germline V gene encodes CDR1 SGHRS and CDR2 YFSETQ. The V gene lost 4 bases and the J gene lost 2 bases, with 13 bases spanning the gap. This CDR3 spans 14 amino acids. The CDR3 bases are TGCGCCAGCAGCACCGGACAGAACCCCTACGAGCAGTACTTC. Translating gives CASSTGQNPYEQYF.

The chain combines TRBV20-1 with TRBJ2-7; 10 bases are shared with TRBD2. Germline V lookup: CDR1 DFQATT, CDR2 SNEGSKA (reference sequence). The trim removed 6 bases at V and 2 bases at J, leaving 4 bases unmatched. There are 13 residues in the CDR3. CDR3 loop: CSAQTSGPYEQYF. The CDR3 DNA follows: TGCAGTGCCCAGACTAGCGGGCCCTACGAGCAGTACTTC.

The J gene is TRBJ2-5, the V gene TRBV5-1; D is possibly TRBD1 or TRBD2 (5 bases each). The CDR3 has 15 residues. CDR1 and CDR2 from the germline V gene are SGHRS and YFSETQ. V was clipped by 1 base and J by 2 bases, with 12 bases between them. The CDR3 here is CASSLLSGGQETQYF. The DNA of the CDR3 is TGCGCCAGCAGCTTGTTGAGTGGGGGTCAAGAGACCCAGTACTTC. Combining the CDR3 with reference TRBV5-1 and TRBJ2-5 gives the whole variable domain KAGVTQTPRYLIKTRGQQVTLSCSPISGHRSVSWYQQTPGQGLQFLFEYFSETQRNKGNFPGRFSGRQFSNSRSEMNVSTLELGDSALYLCASSLLSGGQETQYFGPGTRLLVL.

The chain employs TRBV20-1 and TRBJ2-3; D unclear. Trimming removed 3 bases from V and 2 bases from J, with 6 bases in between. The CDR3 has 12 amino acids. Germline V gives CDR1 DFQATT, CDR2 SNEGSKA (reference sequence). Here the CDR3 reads CSARSLTDTQYF. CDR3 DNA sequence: TGCAGTGCTAGGTCACTCACAGATACGCAGTATTTT.

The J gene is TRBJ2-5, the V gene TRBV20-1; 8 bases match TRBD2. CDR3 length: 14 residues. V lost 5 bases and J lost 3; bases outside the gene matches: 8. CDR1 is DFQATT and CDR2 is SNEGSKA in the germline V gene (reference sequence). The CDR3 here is CSAGATSGKETQYF. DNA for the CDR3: TGCAGTGCTGGGGCAACTAGCGGAAAAGAGACCCAGTACTTC.

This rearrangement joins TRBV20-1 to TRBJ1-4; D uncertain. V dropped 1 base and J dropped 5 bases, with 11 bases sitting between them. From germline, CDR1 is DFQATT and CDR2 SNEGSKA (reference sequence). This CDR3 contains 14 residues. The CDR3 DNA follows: TGCAGTGCTAGAGCCAATCCCGGGAATGAAAAACTGTTTTTT. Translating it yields CSARANPGNEKLFF.

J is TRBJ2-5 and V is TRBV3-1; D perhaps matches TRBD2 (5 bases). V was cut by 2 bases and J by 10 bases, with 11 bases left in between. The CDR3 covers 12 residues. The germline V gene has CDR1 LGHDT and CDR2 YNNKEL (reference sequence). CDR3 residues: CASSQTSGSQYF. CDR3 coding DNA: TGTGCCAGCAGCCAAACGTCGGGGAGCCAGTACTTC.

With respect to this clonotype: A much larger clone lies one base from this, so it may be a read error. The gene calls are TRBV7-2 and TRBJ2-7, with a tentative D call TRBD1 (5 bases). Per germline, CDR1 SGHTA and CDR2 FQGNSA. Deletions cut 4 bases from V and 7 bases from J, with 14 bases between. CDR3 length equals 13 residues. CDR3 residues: CASSSRTNNEQYF. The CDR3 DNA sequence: TGTGCCAGCAGCTCCAGGACAAACAATGAGCAGTACTTC.

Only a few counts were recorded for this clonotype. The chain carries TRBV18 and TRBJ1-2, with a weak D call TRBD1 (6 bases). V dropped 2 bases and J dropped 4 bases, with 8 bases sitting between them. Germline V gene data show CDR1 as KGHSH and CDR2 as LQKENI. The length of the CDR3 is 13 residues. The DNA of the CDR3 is TGTGCCAGCTCACCAGGACAGCCCTATGGCTACACCTTC. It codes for CASSPGQPYGYTF.

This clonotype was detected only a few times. The CDR3 nucleotides read TGTGCCAGCAGGGGGGGGGACCCTGGACTGACGAGCTCCTACAATGAGCAGTACTTC. This translates into CASRGGDPGLTSSYNEQYF. This sequence joins TRBV12-3 or TRBV12-4 and TRBJ2-1, with 7 bases aligning to TRBD2. The J call may be faulty, since TRBJ2-7 better matches the DNA end. The CDR3 runs 19 residues.

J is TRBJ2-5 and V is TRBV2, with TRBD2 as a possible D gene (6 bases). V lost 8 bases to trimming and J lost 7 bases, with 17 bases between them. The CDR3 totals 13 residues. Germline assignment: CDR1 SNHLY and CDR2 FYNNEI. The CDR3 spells CASGRDSGWTQYF. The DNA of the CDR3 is TGTGCCAGCGGTCGGGACTCCGGGTGGACCCAGTACTTC.

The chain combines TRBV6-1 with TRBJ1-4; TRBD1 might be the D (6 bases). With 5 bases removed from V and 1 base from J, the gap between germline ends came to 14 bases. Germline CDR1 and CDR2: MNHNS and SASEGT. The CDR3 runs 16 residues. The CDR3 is CASSQQGRRTNEKLFF. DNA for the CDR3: TGTGCCAGCAGTCAACAGGGCCGGAGAACTAATGAAAAACTGTTTTTT.

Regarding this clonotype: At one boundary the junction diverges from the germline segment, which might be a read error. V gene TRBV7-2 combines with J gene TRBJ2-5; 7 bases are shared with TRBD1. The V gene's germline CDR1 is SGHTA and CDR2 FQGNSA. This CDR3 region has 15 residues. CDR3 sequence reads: CASNLPTGWSETQYF. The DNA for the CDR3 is TGTGCCAGCAACTTACCGACAGGGTGGTCAGAGACCCAGTACTTC.

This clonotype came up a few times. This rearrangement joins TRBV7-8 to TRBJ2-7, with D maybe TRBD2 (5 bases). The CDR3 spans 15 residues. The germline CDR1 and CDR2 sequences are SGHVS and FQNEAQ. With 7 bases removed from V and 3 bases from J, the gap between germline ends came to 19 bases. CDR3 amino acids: CASTASSLGNYEQYF. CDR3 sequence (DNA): TGTGCCAGCACCGCTAGCTCCCTGGGAAACTACGAGCAGTACTTC.

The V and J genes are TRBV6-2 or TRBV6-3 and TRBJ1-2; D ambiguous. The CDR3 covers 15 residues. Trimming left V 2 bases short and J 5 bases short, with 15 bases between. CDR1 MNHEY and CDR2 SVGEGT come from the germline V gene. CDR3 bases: TGTGCCAGCAGTTACGGAGAGATCGCACCATATGGCTACACCTTC. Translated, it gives CASSYGEIAPYGYTF.

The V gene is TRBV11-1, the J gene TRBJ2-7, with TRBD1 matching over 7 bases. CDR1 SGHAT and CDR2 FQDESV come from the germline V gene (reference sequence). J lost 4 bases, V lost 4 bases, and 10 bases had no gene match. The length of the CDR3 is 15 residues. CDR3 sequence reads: CASSWRTGGLYEQYF. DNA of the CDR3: TGTGCCAGCAGCTGGAGGACAGGTGGGCTTTACGAGCAGTACTTC.

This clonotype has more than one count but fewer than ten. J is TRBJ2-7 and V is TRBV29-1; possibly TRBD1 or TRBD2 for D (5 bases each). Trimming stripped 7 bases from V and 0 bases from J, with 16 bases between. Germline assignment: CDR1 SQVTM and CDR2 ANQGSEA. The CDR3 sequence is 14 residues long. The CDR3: CSAARGAGSYEQYF. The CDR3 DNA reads TGCAGCGCAGCAAGAGGGGCTGGCTCCTACGAGCAGTACTTC.

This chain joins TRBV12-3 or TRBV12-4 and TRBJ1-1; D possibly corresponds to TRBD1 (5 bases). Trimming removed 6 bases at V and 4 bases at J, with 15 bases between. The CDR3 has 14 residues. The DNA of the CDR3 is TGTGCCAGCAGAACCGGGACGGTGAGCACTGAAGCTTTCTTT. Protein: CASRTGTVSTEAFF.